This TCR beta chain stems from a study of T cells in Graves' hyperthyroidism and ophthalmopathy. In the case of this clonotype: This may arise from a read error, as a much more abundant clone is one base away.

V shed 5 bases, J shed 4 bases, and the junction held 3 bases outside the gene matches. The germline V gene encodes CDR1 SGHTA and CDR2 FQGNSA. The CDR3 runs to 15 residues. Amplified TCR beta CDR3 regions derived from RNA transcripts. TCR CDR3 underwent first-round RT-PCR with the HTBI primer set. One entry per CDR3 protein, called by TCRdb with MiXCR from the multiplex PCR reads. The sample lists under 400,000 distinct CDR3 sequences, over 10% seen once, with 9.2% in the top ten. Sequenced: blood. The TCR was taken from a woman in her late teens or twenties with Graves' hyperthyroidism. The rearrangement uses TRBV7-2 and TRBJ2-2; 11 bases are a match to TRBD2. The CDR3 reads CASSTSGSGTGELFF. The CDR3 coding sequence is TGTGCCAGCAGCACTAGCGGGAGCGGCACCGGGGAGCTGTTTTTT.